This T cell receptor (beta chain) was recorded in a study of cytomegalovirus exposure and HLA in healthy donors. The study, taken as a whole, reports: In a later analysis, V- and J-gene trimming of beta chains associated with a DCLRE1C missense variant, replicated independently. Sequencing artifact likely explains a cluster of highly shared sequence variants.

The PCR had 60 Vbeta and 13 Jbeta primers. Using immunoSEQ multiplex PCR, the repertoire was profiled, and TCRdb retains in-frame clones only, with some absent. The sample consists of 90,000 to 110,000 clones, 80% of them appearing once. Only a few counts were recorded for this clone. What it binds is not known. The germline gives CDR1 SGHNT, CDR2 YYREEE (reference sequence). V dropped 3 bases and J dropped 7; count of bases not matched to a gene: 7. The CDR3 has 14 amino acids. Donors counted as nominally healthy when sampled, yet unrecorded immune exposures were likely. This rearrangement joins TRBV5-4 to TRBJ2-7, with 10 bases fitting TRBD1. The sequencing input was PBMCs. This clonotype originated in a man aged 25-45 years in good health and CMV-seropositive. CDR3 residues: CASSSRTGGKEQYF. The DNA of the CDR3 is TGTGCCAGCAGCTCAAGGACAGGGGGAAAGGAGCAGTACTTC.